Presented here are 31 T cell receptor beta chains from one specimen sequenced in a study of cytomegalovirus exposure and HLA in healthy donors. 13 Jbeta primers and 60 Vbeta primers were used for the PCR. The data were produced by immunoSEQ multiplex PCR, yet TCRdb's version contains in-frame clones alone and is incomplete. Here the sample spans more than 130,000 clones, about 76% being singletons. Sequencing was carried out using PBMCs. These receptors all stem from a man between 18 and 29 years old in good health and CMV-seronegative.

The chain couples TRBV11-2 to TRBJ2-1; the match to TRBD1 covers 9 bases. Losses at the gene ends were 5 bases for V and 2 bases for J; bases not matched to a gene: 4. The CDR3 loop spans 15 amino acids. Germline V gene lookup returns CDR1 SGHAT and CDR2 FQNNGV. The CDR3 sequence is CASSRTGGTYNEQFF. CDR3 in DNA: TGTGCCAGCAGCCGTACAGGGGGCACCTACAATGAGCAGTTCTTC.

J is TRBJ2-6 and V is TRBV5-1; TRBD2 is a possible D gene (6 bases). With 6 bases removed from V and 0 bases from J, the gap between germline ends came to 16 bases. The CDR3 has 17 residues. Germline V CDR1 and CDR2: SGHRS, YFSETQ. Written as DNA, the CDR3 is TGCGCCAGCACCCAATTGGGGGGAGACTCTGGGGCCAACGTCCTGACTTTC. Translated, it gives CASTQLGGDSGANVLTF.

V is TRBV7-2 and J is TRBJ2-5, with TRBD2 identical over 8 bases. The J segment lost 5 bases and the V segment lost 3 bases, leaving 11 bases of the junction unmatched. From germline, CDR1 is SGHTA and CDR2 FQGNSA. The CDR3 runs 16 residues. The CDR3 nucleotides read TGTGCCAGCAGCTTCTTCCGGGGGGGGGTTCCGGAGACCCAGTACTTC. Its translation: CASSFFRGGVPETQYF. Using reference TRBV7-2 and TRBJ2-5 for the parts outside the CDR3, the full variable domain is GAGVSQSPSNKVTEKGKDVELRCDPISGHTALYWYRQSLGQGLEFLIYFQGNSAPDKSGLPSDRFSAERTGGSVSTLTIQRTQQEDSAVYLCASSFFRGGVPETQYFGPGTRLLVL.

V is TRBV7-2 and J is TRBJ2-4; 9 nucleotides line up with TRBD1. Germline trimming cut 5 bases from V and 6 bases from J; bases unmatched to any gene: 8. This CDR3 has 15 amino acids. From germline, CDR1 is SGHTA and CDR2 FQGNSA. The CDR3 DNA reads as TGTGCCAGCAGCCAAGCCGGGACAGGGATAAACATTCAGTACTTC. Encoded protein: CASSQAGTGINIQYF.

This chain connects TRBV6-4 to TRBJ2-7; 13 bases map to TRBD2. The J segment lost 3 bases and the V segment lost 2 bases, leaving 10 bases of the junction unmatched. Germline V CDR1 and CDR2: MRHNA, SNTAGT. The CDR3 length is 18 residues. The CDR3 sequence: CASSDLELAGGFVYEQYF. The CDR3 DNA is TGTGCCAGCAGTGACCTCGAACTAGCGGGAGGGTTTGTCTACGAGCAGTACTTC.

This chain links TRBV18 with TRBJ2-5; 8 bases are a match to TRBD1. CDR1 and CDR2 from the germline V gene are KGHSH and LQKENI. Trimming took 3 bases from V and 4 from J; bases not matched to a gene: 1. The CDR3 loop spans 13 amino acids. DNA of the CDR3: TGTGCCAGCTCACCGGACAGGGCAGAGACCCAGTACTTC. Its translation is CASSPDRAETQYF.

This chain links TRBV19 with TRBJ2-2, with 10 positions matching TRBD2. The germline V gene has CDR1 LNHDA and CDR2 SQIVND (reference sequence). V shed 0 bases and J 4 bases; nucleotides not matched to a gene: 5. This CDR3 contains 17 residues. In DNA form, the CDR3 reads TGTGCCAGTAGTATAGATAGTCTAGCGGGGGTCACCGGGGAGCTGTTTTTT. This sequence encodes CASSIDSLAGVTGELFF.

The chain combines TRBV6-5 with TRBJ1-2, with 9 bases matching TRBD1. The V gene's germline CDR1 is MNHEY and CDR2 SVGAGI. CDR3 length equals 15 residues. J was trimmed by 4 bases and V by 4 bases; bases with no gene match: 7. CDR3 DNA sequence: TGTGCCAGCAGTTCAGACAGGGGGACTTCCTATGGCTACACCTTC. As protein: CASSSDRGTSYGYTF.

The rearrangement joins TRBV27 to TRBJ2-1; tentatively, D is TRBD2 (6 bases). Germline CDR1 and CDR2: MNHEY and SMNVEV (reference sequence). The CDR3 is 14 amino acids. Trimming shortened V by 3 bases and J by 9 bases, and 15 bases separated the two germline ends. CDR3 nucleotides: TGTGCCAGCAGTTTTTCATCACGGGAGTTTGAGCAGTTCTTC. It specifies CASSFSSREFEQFF.

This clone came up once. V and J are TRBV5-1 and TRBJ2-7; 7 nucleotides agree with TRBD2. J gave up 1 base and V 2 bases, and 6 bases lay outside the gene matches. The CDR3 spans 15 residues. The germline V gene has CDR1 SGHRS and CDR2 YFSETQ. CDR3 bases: TGCGCCAGCAGCTTAACGGGGGAGGGATCCTACGAGCAGTACTTC. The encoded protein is CASSLTGEGSYEQYF.

CDR3 loop: CASGQGSNTEAFF. The CDR3 nucleotides read TGCGCCAGCGGACAGGGGTCGAACACTGAAGCTTTCTTT. This sequence joins TRBV5-1 and TRBJ1-1, with 9 bases identical to TRBD1. CDR3 length: 13 residues. Trimming removed 7 bases from V and 1 base from J; junction bases left unmatched: 2. Germline lookup yields CDR1 SGHRS and CDR2 YFSETQ.

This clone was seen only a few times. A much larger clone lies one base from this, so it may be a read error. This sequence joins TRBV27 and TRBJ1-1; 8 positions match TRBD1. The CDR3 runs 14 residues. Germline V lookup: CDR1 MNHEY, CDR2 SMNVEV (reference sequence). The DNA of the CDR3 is TGTGCCAGCAGTACCATAACAACAGGGGGTGAACCTTTCTTT. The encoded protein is CASSTITTGGEPFF.

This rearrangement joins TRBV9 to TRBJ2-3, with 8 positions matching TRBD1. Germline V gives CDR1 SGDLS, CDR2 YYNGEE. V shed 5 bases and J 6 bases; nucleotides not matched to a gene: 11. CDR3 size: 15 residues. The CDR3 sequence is CASRGGQGARDTQYF. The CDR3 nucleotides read TGTGCCAGCAGAGGTGGGCAGGGGGCAAGGGATACGCAGTATTTT.

CDR3 sequence reads: CASSRAPSSGTVSNEQFF. DNA for the CDR3: TGTGCCAGCAGCCGCGCACCATCTAGCGGGACCGTTTCAAATGAGCAGTTCTTC. The V call is TRBV7-3, the J call TRBJ2-1; 9 bases agree with TRBD2. This CDR3 has 18 amino acids. V was clipped by 5 bases and J by 7 bases; unmatched bases: 18. The germline V gene has CDR1 SGHTA and CDR2 FQGTGA.

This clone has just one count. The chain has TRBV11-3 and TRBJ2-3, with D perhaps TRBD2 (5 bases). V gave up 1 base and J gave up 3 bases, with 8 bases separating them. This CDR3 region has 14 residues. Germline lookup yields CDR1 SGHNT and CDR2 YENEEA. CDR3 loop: CASSLGSGTDTQYF. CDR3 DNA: TGTGCCAGCAGCTTAGGTTCGGGGACAGATACGCAGTATTTT.

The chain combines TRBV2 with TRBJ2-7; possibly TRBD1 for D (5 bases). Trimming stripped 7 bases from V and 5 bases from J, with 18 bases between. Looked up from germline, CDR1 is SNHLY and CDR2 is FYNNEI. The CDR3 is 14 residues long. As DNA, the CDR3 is TGTGCCAGCACCGGAATTACTGGGGCCCACGAGCAGTACTTC. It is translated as CASTGITGAHEQYF.

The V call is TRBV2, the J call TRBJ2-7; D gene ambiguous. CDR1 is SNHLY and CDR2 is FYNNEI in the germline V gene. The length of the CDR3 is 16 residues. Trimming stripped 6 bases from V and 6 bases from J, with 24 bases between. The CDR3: CASRLMQAASVSEQYF. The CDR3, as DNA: TGTGCCAGCAGACTTATGCAGGCAGCTTCGGTCTCCGAGCAGTACTTC.

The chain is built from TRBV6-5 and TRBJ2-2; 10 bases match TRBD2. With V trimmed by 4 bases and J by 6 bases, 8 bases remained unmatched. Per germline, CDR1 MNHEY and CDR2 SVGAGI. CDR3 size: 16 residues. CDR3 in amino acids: CASSFGTSGTAGELFF. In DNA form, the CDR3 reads TGTGCCAGCAGTTTTGGCACTAGCGGGACGGCCGGGGAGCTGTTTTTT.

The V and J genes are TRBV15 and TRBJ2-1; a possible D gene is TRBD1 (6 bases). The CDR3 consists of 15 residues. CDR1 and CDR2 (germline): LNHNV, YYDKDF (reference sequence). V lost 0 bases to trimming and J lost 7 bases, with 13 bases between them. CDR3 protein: CATSRDPSGDNEQFF. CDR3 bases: TGTGCCACCAGCAGAGATCCATCAGGGGATAATGAGCAGTTCTTC.

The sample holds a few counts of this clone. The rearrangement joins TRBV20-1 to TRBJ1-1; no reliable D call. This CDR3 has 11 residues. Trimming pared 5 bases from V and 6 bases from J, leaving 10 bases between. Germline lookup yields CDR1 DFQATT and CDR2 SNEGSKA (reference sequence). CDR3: CSAPIPPEAFF. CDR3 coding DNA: TGCAGTGCTCCTATTCCTCCTGAAGCTTTCTTT.

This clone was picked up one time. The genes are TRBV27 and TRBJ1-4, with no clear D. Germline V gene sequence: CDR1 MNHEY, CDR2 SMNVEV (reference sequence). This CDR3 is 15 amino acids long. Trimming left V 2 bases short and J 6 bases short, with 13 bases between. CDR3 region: CASSLIGDPDEKLFF. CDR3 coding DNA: TGTGCCAGCAGTTTAATCGGAGACCCGGATGAAAAACTGTTTTTT.

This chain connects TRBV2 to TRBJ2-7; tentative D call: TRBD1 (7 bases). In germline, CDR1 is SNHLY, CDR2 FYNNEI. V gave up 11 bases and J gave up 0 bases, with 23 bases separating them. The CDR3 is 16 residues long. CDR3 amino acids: CAQQTVQGGNSYEQYF. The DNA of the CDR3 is TGTGCCCAGCAGACAGTTCAGGGGGGCAACTCCTACGAGCAGTACTTC. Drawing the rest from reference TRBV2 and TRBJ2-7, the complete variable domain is EPEVTQTPSHQVTQMGQEVILRCVPISNHLYFYWYRQILGQKVEFLVSFYNNEISEKSEIFDDQFSVERPDGSNFTLKIRSTKLEDSAMYFCAQQTVQGGNSYEQYFGPGTRLTVT.

The CDR3 loop reads CASSYPSAGGPDEQYF. For the CDR3, the DNA is TGTGCCAGCAGTTACCCCTCGGCAGGAGGACCGGACGAGCAGTACTTC. V is TRBV6-6 and J is TRBJ2-7; a possible D gene is TRBD2 (5 bases). Germline-derived CDR1 and CDR2 are MNHNY and SVGAGI (reference sequence). This CDR3 has 16 amino acids. The V end was cut by 2 bases, the J end by 5 bases, with 19 bases between.

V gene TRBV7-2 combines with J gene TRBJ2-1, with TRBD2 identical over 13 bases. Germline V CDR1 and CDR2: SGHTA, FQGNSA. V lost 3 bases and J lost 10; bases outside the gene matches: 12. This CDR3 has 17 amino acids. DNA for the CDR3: TGTGCCAGCAGCTTCGGACTAGCGGGGGTCCTGATTGGAGAGCAGTTCTTC. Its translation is CASSFGLAGVLIGEQFF. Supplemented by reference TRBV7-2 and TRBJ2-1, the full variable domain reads GAGVSQSPSNKVTEKGKDVELRCDPISGHTALYWYRQSLGQGLEFLIYFQGNSAPDKSGLPSDRFSAERTGGSVSTLTIQRTQQEDSAVYLCASSFGLAGVLIGEQFFGPGTRLTVL.

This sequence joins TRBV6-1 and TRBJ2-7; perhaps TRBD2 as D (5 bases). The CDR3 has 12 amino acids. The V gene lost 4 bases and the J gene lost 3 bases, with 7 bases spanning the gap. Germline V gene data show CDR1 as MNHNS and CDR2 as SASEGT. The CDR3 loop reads CASSGGDYEQYF. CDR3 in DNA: TGTGCCAGCAGTGGGGGAGACTACGAGCAGTACTTC.

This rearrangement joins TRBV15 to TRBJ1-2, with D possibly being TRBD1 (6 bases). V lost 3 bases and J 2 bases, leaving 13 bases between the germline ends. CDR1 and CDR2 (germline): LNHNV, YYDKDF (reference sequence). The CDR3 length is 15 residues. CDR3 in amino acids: CATSSRRGRNYGYTF. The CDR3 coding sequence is TGTGCCACCAGCAGCCGCAGGGGTAGAAACTATGGCTACACCTTC.

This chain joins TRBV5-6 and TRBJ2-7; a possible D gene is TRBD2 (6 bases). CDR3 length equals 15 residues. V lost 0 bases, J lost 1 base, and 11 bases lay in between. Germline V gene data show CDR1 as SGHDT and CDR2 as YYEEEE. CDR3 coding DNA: TGTGCCAGCAGCTTGGACGGGGGTTGGTCCTACGAGCAGTACTTC. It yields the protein CASSLDGGWSYEQYF.

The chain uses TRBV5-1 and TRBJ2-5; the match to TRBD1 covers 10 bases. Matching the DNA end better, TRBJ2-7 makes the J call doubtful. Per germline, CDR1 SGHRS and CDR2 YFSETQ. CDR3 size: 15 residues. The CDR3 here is CASSDLGQGFYEQYF. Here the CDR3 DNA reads TGCGCCAGCAGTGACCTGGGACAGGGGTTCTACGAGCAGTACTTC.

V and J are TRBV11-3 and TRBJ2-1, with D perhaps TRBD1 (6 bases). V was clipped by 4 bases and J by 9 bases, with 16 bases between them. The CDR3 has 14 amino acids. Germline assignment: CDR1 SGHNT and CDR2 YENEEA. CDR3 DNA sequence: TGTGCCAGCAGCTCCACCGGGACAACCTTTGAGCAGTTCTTC. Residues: CASSSTGTTFEQFF.

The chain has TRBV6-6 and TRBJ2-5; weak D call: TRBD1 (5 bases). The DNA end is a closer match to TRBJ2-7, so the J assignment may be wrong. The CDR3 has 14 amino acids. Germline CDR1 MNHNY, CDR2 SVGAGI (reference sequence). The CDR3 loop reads CASSYGQGHYEQYF. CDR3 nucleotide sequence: TGTGCCAGCAGTTACGGGCAGGGTCACTACGAGCAGTACTTC.

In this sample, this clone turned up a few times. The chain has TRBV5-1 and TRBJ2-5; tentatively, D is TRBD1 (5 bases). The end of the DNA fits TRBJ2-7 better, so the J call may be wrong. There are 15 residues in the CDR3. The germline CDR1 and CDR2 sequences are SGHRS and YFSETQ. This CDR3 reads CASSTTTEVAYEQYF. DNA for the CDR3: TGCGCCAGCAGCACGACGACAGAAGTAGCCTACGAGCAGTACTTC.